These T cell receptor beta chains were read from a single sample in a study of OX40 agonist ivuxolimab in advanced cancers. TCRdb keeps only in-frame clones here, not all; method: immunoSEQ multiplex PCR. The top ten hold about 12% of the sample, which has 45,000 to 60,000 clones, approximately 91% seen once. The sequences come from CD4+ or CD8+ T cells sorted from blood, collected in a trial of the OX40 agonist ivuxolimab. These receptors were obtained from an adult with an advanced solid tumor such as melanoma, head and neck, liver or kidney cancer. Both conserved end residues are part of each CDR3. D genes are given only for firm matches. A clone size is listed for some rows: how often the clone was seen (once, few, many), or a class if it is expanded.

CDR3: CASSYGGVTGELFF
V: TRBV6-5
J: TRBJ2-2
D: -
size: -
length: 14

CDR3: CASSYSGEPQHF
V: TRBV6-5
J: TRBJ1-5
D: -
size: -
length: 12

CDR3: CASSKQGTGANVLTF
V: TRBV7-6
J: TRBJ2-6
D: TRBD1
size: -
length: 15

CDR3: CARSLYGTSGRAPDTQYF
V: TRBV5-3
J: TRBJ2-3
D: TRBD2
size: -
length: 18

CDR3: CASARGGAEETQYF
V: TRBV12-5
J: TRBJ2-5
D: TRBD2
size: -
length: 14

CDR3: CASSESYGYTF
V: TRBV6-5
J: TRBJ1-2
D: -
size: -
length: 11

CDR3: CASGQIYNEQFF
V: TRBV6-5
J: TRBJ2-1
D: -
size: -
length: 12

CDR3: CASSPRQSSYNEQFF
V: TRBV11-2
J: TRBJ2-1
D: -
size: -
length: 15

CDR3: CASSYLGTEIRRSYTF
V: TRBV28
J: TRBJ1-2
D: TRBD1
size: -
length: 16

CDR3: CASSLYGVDTEAFF
V: TRBV5-1
J: TRBJ1-1
D: -
size: -
length: 14

CDR3: CASSLSRQETQYF
V: TRBV27
J: TRBJ2-5
D: -
size: -
length: 13

CDR3: CASRGLYGYTF
V: TRBV9
J: TRBJ1-2
D: -
size: -
length: 11

CDR3: CASRPTWWRGEKLFF
V: TRBV2
J: TRBJ1-4
D: -
size: -
length: 15

CDR3: CASSPRPGSPGEQYF
V: TRBV7-2
J: TRBJ2-7
D: -
size: -
length: 15

CDR3: CASSLTGELPSSYNEQFF
V: TRBV7-8
J: TRBJ2-1
D: TRBD1
size: -
length: 18

CDR3: CASSAGLPDGTQYF
V: TRBV2
J: TRBJ2-5
D: -
size: -
length: 14

CDR3: CASSFGNSNQPQHF
V: TRBV28
J: TRBJ1-5
D: -
size: -
length: 14

CDR3: CASGRGLYEQYF
V: TRBV28
J: TRBJ2-7
D: -
size: -
length: 12

CDR3: CASSVPQGAAGNTIYF
V: TRBV5-4
J: TRBJ1-3
D: TRBD1
size: -
length: 16

CDR3: CASSPRTGAYEQYF
V: TRBV11-3
J: TRBJ2-7
D: TRBD1
size: -
length: 14

CDR3: CASSLEAPPDEKLFF
V: TRBV7-9
J: TRBJ1-4
D: -
size: -
length: 15

CDR3: CASSTTSGTNSYNEQFF
V: TRBV18
J: TRBJ2-1
D: TRBD2
size: -
length: 17

CDR3: CASSHDRNYGYTF
V: TRBV6-6
J: TRBJ1-2
D: -
size: -
length: 13

CDR3: CASSSSTTGGNTEAFF
V: TRBV5-4
J: TRBJ1-1
D: TRBD1
size: -
length: 16

CDR3: CASTHRKRRVTQYF
V: TRBV25-1
J: TRBJ2-3
D: -
size: -
length: 14

CDR3: CASIISQGDWWAYEQYF
V: TRBV19
J: TRBJ2-7
D: -
size: -
length: 17

CDR3: CASSSLTGFGNTEAFF
V: TRBV5-6
J: TRBJ1-1
D: -
size: -
length: 16

CDR3: CASSQAPGLAGVPFF
V: TRBV4-1
J: TRBJ2-1
D: TRBD2
size: -
length: 15

CDR3: CASSFSTEADTQYF
V: TRBV5-1
J: TRBJ2-3
D: -
size: once
length: 14

CDR3: CASSLWVTDGELFF
V: TRBV28
J: TRBJ2-2
D: -
size: -
length: 14

CDR3: CASSLTTGSTDTQYF
V: TRBV5-1
J: TRBJ2-3
D: -
size: -
length: 15

CDR3: CASSLGPRGWNQPQHF
V: TRBV5-4
J: TRBJ1-5
D: -
size: -
length: 16

CDR3: CASSFHLSGSAYGYTF
V: TRBV5-8
J: TRBJ1-2
D: -
size: -
length: 16

CDR3: CSVWTSGRHYNEQFF
V: TRBV29-1
J: TRBJ2-1
D: TRBD2
size: once
length: 15

CDR3: CASEGHTGRGQPQHF
V: TRBV2
J: TRBJ1-5
D: -
size: few
length: 15

CDR3: CAISDRTGNQPQHF
V: TRBV10-3
J: TRBJ1-5
D: TRBD1
size: -
length: 14

CDR3: CSARQNYGYTF
V: TRBV20-1
J: TRBJ1-2
D: -
size: -
length: 11

CDR3: CASSQGGRYNEQFF
V: TRBV9
J: TRBJ2-1
D: -
size: -
length: 14

CDR3: CASSRSTHYSEKLFF
V: TRBV4-1
J: TRBJ1-4
D: -
size: -
length: 15

CDR3: CASSSRPTYEQYF
V: TRBV7-2
J: TRBJ2-7
D: -
size: -
length: 13